The present T cell receptor beta chain was sequenced within a study of blood T cells in healthy people across ages. The CDR3 runs 17 residues. V lost 0 bases, J lost 1 base, and 10 bases lay in between. CDR1 is LGHNA, CDR2 YNFKEQ, per germline. A sample-barcoded 5' primer and a J-beta primer mix were used in a second PCR of roughly 7 to 11 cycles. Every sample gave at least 2.5 million paired-end reads containing CDR3. TCRdb redid the calling of the 5' RACE reads with MiXCR, one entry per CDR3 protein. The data show 800,000 to 900,000 distinct CDR3 sequences, around two thirds seen once. The rearrangement uses TRBV4-2 and TRBJ1-6; no definite D call. Sequenced material: blood. This clonotype originated in a man younger than 45 in good health. The CDR3 DNA follows: TGTGCCAGCAGCCAAGAAAAGGGAACATCCTATAATTCACCCCTCCACTTT. Encoded protein: CASSQEKGTSYNSPLHF.